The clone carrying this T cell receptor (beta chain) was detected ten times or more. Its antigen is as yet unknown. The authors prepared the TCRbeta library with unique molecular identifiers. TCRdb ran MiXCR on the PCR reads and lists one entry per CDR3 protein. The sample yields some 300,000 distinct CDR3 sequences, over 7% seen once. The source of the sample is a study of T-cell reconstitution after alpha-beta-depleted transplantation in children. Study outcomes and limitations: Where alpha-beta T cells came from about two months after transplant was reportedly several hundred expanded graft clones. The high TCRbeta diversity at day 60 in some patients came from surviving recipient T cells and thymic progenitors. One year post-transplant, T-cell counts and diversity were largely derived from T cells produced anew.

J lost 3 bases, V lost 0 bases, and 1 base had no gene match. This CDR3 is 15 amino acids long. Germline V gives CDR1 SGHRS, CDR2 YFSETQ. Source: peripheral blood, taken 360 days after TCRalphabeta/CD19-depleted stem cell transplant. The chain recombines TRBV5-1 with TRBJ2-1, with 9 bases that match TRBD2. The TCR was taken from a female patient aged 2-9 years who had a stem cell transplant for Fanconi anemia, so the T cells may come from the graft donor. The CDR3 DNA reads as TGCGCCAGCAGCTTGGCTAGCGGGGTCTACAATGAGCAGTTCTTC. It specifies CASSLASGVYNEQFF.